Shown below are 28 T cell receptor beta chains from a single sample sequenced in a study of T cells in Graves' hyperthyroidism and ophthalmopathy. Amplification yielded TCR beta CDR3 regions, with RNA transcripts as the source. RT-PCR in the first round (using the HTBI primer set) targeted the TCR CDR3. TCRdb called the multiplex PCR reads again in MiXCR, with one record for every CDR3 protein. The sample gives about 480,000 distinct CDR3 sequences, 22% of which show up once; less than 65% is in the top ten. Sequenced sample: blood. All receptors derive from a woman between 65 and 79 years old with Graves' ophthalmopathy.

The gene calls are TRBV5-1 and TRBJ2-1; 10 bases match TRBD2. This CDR3 is 15 amino acids long. V shed 5 bases, J shed 4 bases, and the junction held 6 bases outside the gene matches. Germline V gene lookup returns CDR1 SGHRS and CDR2 YFSETQ. CDR3 coding DNA: TGCGCCAGCAGGCTTCTAGCGGGAGCGTACAATGAGCAGTTCTTC. It encodes CASRLLAGAYNEQFF. The whole variable domain, filled in from reference TRBV5-1 and TRBJ2-1, reads KAGVTQTPRYLIKTRGQQVTLSCSPISGHRSVSWYQQTPGQGLQFLFEYFSETQRNKGNFPGRFSGRQFSNSRSEMNVSTLELGDSALYLCASRLLAGAYNEQFFGPGTRLTVL.

This clonotype was counted at least ten times. The rearrangement links TRBV3-1 to TRBJ1-2; TRBD1 agrees at 8 bases. The CDR3 totals 14 residues. J was trimmed by 8 bases and V by 1 base; bases with no gene match: 6. Germline-derived CDR1 and CDR2 are LGHDT and YNNKEL (reference sequence). The CDR3: CASSQADRVSGYTF. CDR3 coding DNA: TGTGCCAGCAGCCAAGCGGACAGGGTGAGCGGCTACACCTTC.

This clonotype was counted only a few times. CDR3 nucleotides: TGTGCCAGCCGGCGGGAGGGCCTTGCAGATACGCAGTATTTT. Amino acid sequence: CASRREGLADTQYF. The V and J genes are TRBV6-1 and TRBJ2-3; the match to TRBD2 covers 9 bases. Germline V gene sequence: CDR1 MNHNS, CDR2 SASEGT. J was trimmed by 4 bases and V by 8 bases; bases with no gene match: 7. The CDR3 is made up of 14 amino acids.

The sample holds one count of this clonotype. The chain joins TRBV20-1 to TRBJ1-6; D is ambiguous. The CDR3 is 16 amino acids. Germline loops: CDR1 DFQATT, CDR2 SNEGSKA (reference sequence). Between the trimmed V and J ends, which lost 0 bases and 7 bases, there was a span of 16 bases. The CDR3 DNA reads TGCAGTGCTAGAGATCGGGGAAAGATAGGGAATTCACCCCTCCACTTT. This sequence encodes CSARDRGKIGNSPLHF.

In its sample, this clonotype was seen many times. CDR3 bases: TGTGCCAGCAGCAAAACAGGGGGCGGGGCTGAAGCTTTCTTT. It encodes CASSKTGGGAEAFF. The chain combines TRBV7-2 with TRBJ1-1; 9 nucleotides agree with TRBD1. After removal of 5 bases from V and 6 bases from J, the junction contained 7 bases not matched to a gene. CDR3 size: 14 residues. Germline V lookup: CDR1 SGHTA, CDR2 FQGNSA. Based on the CDR3 plus reference TRBV7-2 and TRBJ1-1, the full variable domain is GAGVSQSPSNKVTEKGKDVELRCDPISGHTALYWYRQSLGQGLEFLIYFQGNSAPDKSGLPSDRFSAERTGGSVSTLTIQRTQQEDSAVYLCASSKTGGGAEAFFGQGTRLTVV.

This clonotype has only a few counts. The gene calls are TRBV30 and TRBJ1-4, with D possibly matching TRBD1 (5 bases). The length of the CDR3 is 12 residues. V was cut by 7 bases and J by 5 bases, with 11 bases left in between. CDR1 and CDR2 from the germline V gene are GTSNPN and SVGIG (reference sequence). In nucleotides, the CDR3 is TGTGCCTCCCCGGGGGAAAATGAAAAACTGTTTTTT. Translated, it gives CASPGENEKLFF.

This clonotype was seen more than once but under ten times. V gene TRBV3-1 combines with J gene TRBJ2-1; 14 bases are a match to TRBD2. V shed 8 bases, J shed 10 bases, and the junction held 13 bases outside the gene matches. Per germline, CDR1 LGHDT and CDR2 YNNKEL (reference sequence). The length of the CDR3 is 16 residues. CDR3 coding DNA: TGTGCCAGCTCGAGCCGGACTAGCGGGAGGCTCGGAGAGCAGTTCTTC. Translating it yields CASSSRTSGRLGEQFF.

The chain's CDR3 is CASTNRNYGYTF. The CDR3 DNA reads TGTGCCAGCACCAACAGGAACTATGGCTACACCTTC. This sequence joins TRBV6-1 and TRBJ1-2, with a weak D call TRBD1 (5 bases). Between the trimmed V and J ends, which lost 7 bases and 2 bases, there was a span of 8 bases. This CDR3 spans 12 amino acids. Per germline, CDR1 MNHNS and CDR2 SASEGT.

Comment on this clonotype: The junction departs from the called germline gene at one end, perhaps through a read error. The rearrangement uses TRBV11-3 and TRBJ1-1, with D perhaps TRBD1 (5 bases). Germline V gene sequence: CDR1 SGHNT, CDR2 YENEEA. The CDR3 is made up of 13 amino acids. The CDR3 DNA reads TGTGCCAGCAGCTTAGACCGGGGCGGTGGAGCTTCCTTT. This codes for CASSLDRGGGASF.

The sample holds a few counts of this clonotype. The chain uses TRBV5-1 and TRBJ2-1; D is possibly TRBD1 (6 bases). The length of the CDR3 is 15 residues. The V gene lost 4 bases and the J gene lost 5 bases, with 16 bases spanning the gap. Looked up from germline, CDR1 is SGHRS and CDR2 is YFSETQ. The CDR3 DNA sequence: TGCGCCAGCAGCCAGGGGCAGGGGTACCACAATGAGCAGTTCTTC. It specifies CASSQGQGYHNEQFF.

The V and J genes are TRBV19 and TRBJ2-3, with TRBD1 matching 8 bases. With 8 bases clipped from V and 2 bases from J, the junction kept 9 bases outside the gene matches. CDR3 length: 15 amino acids. Per germline, CDR1 LNHDA and CDR2 SQIVND (reference sequence). The CDR3 protein is CASGPGQAYTDTQYF. CDR3 sequence (DNA): TGTGCCAGTGGTCCGGGACAGGCATACACAGATACGCAGTATTTT.

Details on this clonotype: A much larger clone sits a single nucleotide away, making a read error possible. The chain couples TRBV2 to TRBJ2-3, with D perhaps matching TRBD2 (5 bases). This CDR3 spans 16 amino acids. The germline CDR1 and CDR2 sequences are SNHLY and FYNNEI. V was shortened by 5 bases and J by 4 bases, with 19 bases between the two germline ends. Here the CDR3 reads CASSYLVGVGSDTQYF. The CDR3 nucleotides are TGTGCCAGCAGTTATCTAGTGGGAGTGGGGTCAGATACGCAGTATTTT. The full variable domain, its missing parts supplied by reference TRBV2 and TRBJ2-3, is EPEVTQTPSHQVTQMGQEVILRCVPISNHLYFYWYRQILGQKVEFLVSFYNNEISEKSEIFDDQFSVERPDGSNFTLKIRSTKLEDSAMYFCASSYLVGVGSDTQYFGPGTRLTVL.

DNA of the CDR3: TGTGCCACCAGCAGAGAATGGGGGGCAGATCAGCCCCAGCATTTT. Residues: CATSREWGADQPQHF. This sequence joins TRBV15 and TRBJ1-5; D is possibly TRBD1 (6 bases). The CDR3 covers 15 residues. CDR1 and CDR2 (germline): LNHNV, YYDKDF (reference sequence). The V end lost 0 bases, the J end lost 5 bases, and 11 bases lay between the germline ends.

The CDR3 loop is CATSDFTVTMGYTF. The CDR3 bases are TGTGCCACCAGTGATTTCACAGTGACTATGGGCTACACCTTC. This rearrangement joins TRBV24-1 to TRBJ1-2; no firm D call. The germline gives CDR1 KGHDR, CDR2 SFDVKD. The CDR3 length is 14 residues. The V and J ends lost 1 base and 8 bases respectively, with 13 bases between them.

This clonotype was observed a handful of times. The V gene is TRBV25-1, the J gene TRBJ1-5; TRBD1 aligns across 12 bases. Germline CDR1 and CDR2: MGHDK and SYGVNS. J was trimmed by 6 bases and V by 5 bases; bases with no gene match: 11. The CDR3 contains 17 residues. CDR3: CASSPSGGTGGLQPQHF. CDR3 in DNA: TGTGCCAGCAGTCCCTCCGGGGGGACAGGGGGCCTTCAGCCCCAGCATTTT. The complete variable domain, with remaining parts taken from reference TRBV25-1 and TRBJ1-5, reads EADIYQTPRYLVIGTGKKITLECSQTMGHDKMYWYQQDPGMELHLIHYSYGVNSTEKGDLSSESTVSRIRTEHFPLTLESARPSHTSQYLCASSPSGGTGGLQPQHFGDGTRLSIL.

In this sample, this clonotype turned up many times. V is TRBV2 and J is TRBJ2-1, with D possibly being TRBD2 (6 bases). The CDR3 sequence is 14 residues long. Between the trimmed V and J ends, which lost 6 bases and 0 bases, there was a span of 9 bases. CDR1 SNHLY and CDR2 FYNNEI come from the germline V gene. The CDR3 nucleotides are TGTGCCAGCAGCACTAGCTTCTCCTACAATGAGCAGTTCTTC. It translates to CASSTSFSYNEQFF.

The chain joins TRBV7-2 to TRBJ1-4; possible D gene TRBD1, 6 bases. Germline values: CDR1 SGHTA, CDR2 FQGNSA. This CDR3 has 15 amino acids. V was trimmed by 3 bases and J by 2 bases, leaving 10 bases between them. CDR3 in DNA: TGTGCCAGCAGCTTTGCCCAGGGGACTAATGAAAAACTGTTTTTT. This translates into CASSFAQGTNEKLFF.

The V call is TRBV29-1, the J call TRBJ2-5; weak D call: TRBD1 (6 bases). The CDR3 loop spans 14 amino acids. Germline V CDR1 and CDR2: SQVTM, ANQGSEA. The V and J ends lost 1 base and 0 bases respectively, with 9 bases between them. DNA of the CDR3: TGCAGCGTTGAAGGGGGACAAGACCAAGAGACCCAGTACTTC. Encoded protein: CSVEGGQDQETQYF.

This clonotype was recorded a few times. This chain uses TRBV20-1 with TRBJ2-7; 13 positions match TRBD2. Germline V gene data show CDR1 as DFQATT and CDR2 as SNEGSKA (reference sequence). J gave up 6 bases and V 6 bases, and 8 bases lay outside the gene matches. The length of the CDR3 is 14 residues. CDR3 in DNA: TGCAGTGCAGCTAGGACTAGCGGGAGTGTCGAGCAGTACTTC. It is translated as CSAARTSGSVEQYF.

As for this clonotype: A much more abundant neighbour one base away suggests this may be a read error. The chain joins TRBV2 to TRBJ2-4, with 13 bases matching TRBD2. The CDR3 contains 15 residues. CDR1 is SNHLY, CDR2 FYNNEI, per germline. This CDR3 is CALTGTSGEKNILYF. The CDR3 nucleotides read TGTGCCTTGACGGGGACTAGCGGGGAAAAAAACATTCTGTACTTC.

This clonotype turned up a few times. The V and J genes are TRBV20-1 and TRBJ2-7; D not resolved. Germline-derived CDR1 and CDR2 are DFQATT and SNEGSKA (reference sequence). The CDR3 has 13 amino acids. V was shortened by 6 bases and J by 2 bases, with 14 bases between the two germline ends. CDR3 sequence reads: CSANTGPPYEQYF. Written as DNA, the CDR3 is TGCAGTGCCAATACCGGGCCGCCCTACGAGCAGTACTTC.

Many counts were recorded for this clonotype. This chain uses TRBV2 with TRBJ2-7; 7 bases agree with TRBD2. The V gene's germline CDR1 is SNHLY and CDR2 FYNNEI. Unmatched junction bases numbered 7, after V lost 8 bases and J lost 3 bases. The CDR3 extends over 13 amino acids. The CDR3 sequence is CASCGGVNYEQYF. For the CDR3, the DNA is TGTGCCAGCTGTGGGGGGGTGAACTACGAGCAGTACTTC. The whole variable domain, remainder taken from reference TRBV2 and TRBJ2-7, is EPEVTQTPSHQVTQMGQEVILRCVPISNHLYFYWYRQILGQKVEFLVSFYNNEISEKSEIFDDQFSVERPDGSNFTLKIRSTKLEDSAMYFCASCGGVNYEQYFGPGTRLTVT.

The V and J genes are TRBV5-1 and TRBJ1-3; TRBD1 matches 9 bases. V trimming: 3 bases; J trimming: 0 bases; junction bases outside the gene matches: 13. The CDR3 contains 19 residues. Germline V gene data show CDR1 as SGHRS and CDR2 as YFSETQ. The CDR3 DNA is TGCGCCAGCAGCTCGCCTCTAGGACAGGGGTTAGCCTCTGGAAACACCATATATTTT. Translating it yields CASSSPLGQGLASGNTIYF.

On this clonotype: The junction departs from the called germline gene at one end, perhaps through a read error. The chain joins TRBV18 to TRBJ1-1, with TRBD1 matching 7 bases. The CDR3 runs to 14 residues. CDR1 and CDR2 from the germline V gene are KGHSH and LQKENI. The CDR3 coding sequence is TGTGCCGGCTCACCATCCAGGGGGAAAACTGAAGCTTTCTTT. This translates into CAGSPSRGKTEAFF.

This clonotype was seen only a few times. The chain has TRBV7-9 and TRBJ2-7; D tentatively reads TRBD1 or TRBD2 (5 bases each). V was shortened by 1 base and J by 6 bases, with 10 bases between the two germline ends. The CDR3 contains 13 residues. CDR1 is SEHNR, CDR2 FQNEAQ, per germline (reference sequence). The DNA for the CDR3 is TGTGCCAGCAGCTTAGGTGGGGGTGGCGAGCAGTACTTC. Its translation: CASSLGGGGEQYF. Looking up the rest from reference TRBV7-9 and TRBJ2-7 gives the full variable domain: DTGVSQNPRHKITKRGQNVTFRCDPISEHNRLYWYRQTLGQGPEFLTYFQNEAQLEKSRLLSDRFSAERPKGSFSTLEIQRTEQGDSAMYLCASSLGGGGEQYFGPGTRLTVT.

The chain employs TRBV12-3 or TRBV12-4 and TRBJ1-5; TRBD1 aligns across 8 bases. The CDR3 is 14 amino acids. Trimming at V came to 8 bases and at J to 7 bases, leaving 10 bases not matched to a gene. This CDR3 reads CASRKTGVGQPQHF. CDR3 bases: TGTGCCAGCCGTAAGACAGGGGTGGGACAGCCCCAGCATTTT.

This clonotype was observed a few times. The rearrangement joins TRBV29-1 to TRBJ2-5; D unresolved. The CDR3 extends over 15 amino acids. The V gene's germline CDR1 is SQVTM and CDR2 ANQGSEA. V lost 4 bases, J lost 1 base, and 16 bases lay in between. The CDR3 coding sequence is TGCAGCGTTGCTCTGAGCCAAACCGGCCAAGAGACCCAGTACTTC. It specifies CSVALSQTGQETQYF.

The DNA for the CDR3 is TGTGCCATCAGTGACCAACAGGGAAGCACTGAAGCTTTCTTT. It encodes CAISDQQGSTEAFF. The rearrangement uses TRBV10-3 and TRBJ1-1, with D tentatively TRBD1 (6 bases). Germline V gives CDR1 ENHRY, CDR2 SYGVKD. Trimming pared 3 bases from V and 4 bases from J, leaving 12 bases between. This CDR3 has 14 residues.